A single sample is the source of the 31 T cell receptor beta chains below, sequenced in a study of cytomegalovirus exposure and HLA in healthy donors. The study ran its PCR with 60 Vbeta and 13 Jbeta primers. The assay was immunoSEQ multiplex PCR, and TCRdb's table has in-frame clones only and misses some. The top ten hold 3.5% to 4.5% of the sample, which has about 120,000 clones, over 60% seen once. The sample consisted of PBMCs. The source of these receptors is a young man in good health and CMV-seropositive.

This chain joins TRBV4-1 and TRBJ2-1, with 9 bases identical to TRBD1. CDR1 is MGHRA and CDR2 is YSYEKL in the germline V gene. V was pared by 0 bases and J by 5 bases, with 5 bases of the junction left unmatched. The CDR3 runs to 16 residues. CDR3: CASSQDFRTGDNEQFF. CDR3 sequence (DNA): TGCGCCAGCAGCCAAGATTTCAGGACAGGGGACAATGAGCAGTTCTTC.

The rearrangement links TRBV19 to TRBJ2-5; the match to TRBD2 covers 12 bases. Germline V gives CDR1 LNHDA, CDR2 SQIVND (reference sequence). This CDR3 contains 16 residues. V shed 3 bases and J 1 base; nucleotides not matched to a gene: 3. CDR3 DNA sequence: TGTGCCAGTAGTATTGGACTAGCGGGATCCCAAGAGACCCAGTACTTC. Amino acid sequence: CASSIGLAGSQETQYF.

The chain couples TRBV4-2 to TRBJ1-5; D may be TRBD1 (5 bases). V lost 0 bases to trimming and J lost 2 bases, with 11 bases between them. Germline-derived CDR1 and CDR2 are LGHNA and YNFKEQ. The CDR3 has 16 amino acids. CDR3: CASSQDPGKGNQPQHF. As DNA, the CDR3 is TGTGCCAGCAGCCAAGACCCAGGGAAGGGCAATCAGCCCCAGCATTTT.

The J gene is TRBJ2-3, the V gene TRBV6-1, with D tentatively TRBD1 (6 bases). CDR1 is MNHNS, CDR2 SASEGT, per germline. V was trimmed by 11 bases and J by 4 bases, leaving 22 bases between them. The CDR3 has 15 amino acids. The CDR3 loop reads CAGRVLGARADTQYF. CDR3 nucleotide sequence: TGTGCCGGGCGTGTACTGGGGGCGAGGGCAGATACGCAGTATTTT.

The rearrangement links TRBV29-1 to TRBJ2-5; D call uncertain. V was pared by 1 base and J by 1 base, with 13 bases between. Germline CDR1 SQVTM, CDR2 ANQGSEA. CDR3 size: 15 residues. The CDR3 DNA is TGCAGCGTTGAAGGTACTTCCGAAGTCCAAGAGACCCAGTACTTC. Residues: CSVEGTSEVQETQYF.

The genes are TRBV9 and TRBJ1-1; no clear D gene. Germline lookup yields CDR1 SGDLS and CDR2 YYNGEE. Trimming took 4 bases from V and 5 from J, leaving 15 bases between them. This CDR3 spans 14 amino acids. CDR3: CASSSDPRWTEAFF. The CDR3 DNA reads TGTGCCAGCAGCTCTGACCCCAGGTGGACTGAAGCTTTCTTT.

V is TRBV21-1 and J is TRBJ2-3; the D call in the table, TRBD1, was not verified against the DNA. TRBV21-1 is a recognized pseudogene. This CDR3 is built from 14 residues. Here the CDR3 DNA reads TGTGCCAGCAGCAGCGACAGGGGGACAGATACGCAGTATTTT. Translation: CASSSDRGTDTQYF.

The chain uses TRBV2 and TRBJ2-1; D is undetermined. Germline V gives CDR1 SNHLY, CDR2 FYNNEI. V was pared by 2 bases and J by 1 base, with 9 bases between. The CDR3 length is 15 residues. The CDR3 reads CASSERANSYNEQFF. Written as DNA, the CDR3 is TGTGCCAGCAGTGAACGCGCAAATTCCTACAATGAGCAGTTCTTC.

The sample holds one count of this clone. The chain recombines TRBV27 with TRBJ1-4; no clear D gene. The germline gives CDR1 MNHEY, CDR2 SMNVEV (reference sequence). The ends were cut back, 3 bases at V and 2 bases at J, with 7 bases in the middle. This CDR3 has 14 amino acids. CDR3 DNA sequence: TGTGCCAGCAGTTTGACACTGACTAATGAAAAACTGTTTTTT. Residues: CASSLTLTNEKLFF.

The V gene is TRBV2, the J gene TRBJ1-2; TRBD1 might be the D (5 bases). Looked up from germline, CDR1 is SNHLY and CDR2 is FYNNEI. The V end lost 2 bases, the J end lost 7 bases, and 11 bases lay between the germline ends. The CDR3 runs to 13 residues. The CDR3: CASSEWGVVGYTF. In DNA, the CDR3 is TGTGCCAGCAGTGAATGGGGGGTTGTTGGCTACACCTTC.

The J gene is TRBJ2-1, the V gene TRBV7-6; D is unresolved. The CDR3 is made up of 15 amino acids. V was pared by 1 base and J by 4 bases, with 11 bases between. Germline V gene sequence: CDR1 SGHVS, CDR2 FNYEAQ. The DNA of the CDR3 is TGTGCCAGCAGCTTAGGCCTAGGCCCTTACAATGAGCAGTTCTTC. Translating gives CASSLGLGPYNEQFF.

V gene TRBV5-1 combines with J gene TRBJ2-5; the match to TRBD1 covers 11 bases. J was trimmed by 6 bases and V by 4 bases; bases with no gene match: 8. There are 15 residues in the CDR3. Per the germline V gene, CDR1 is SGHRS and CDR2 is YFSETQ. The CDR3 region has the DNA TGCGCCAGCAGCCCGGGACAGGGGGAACGAAAGACCCAGTACTTC. It yields the protein CASSPGQGERKTQYF.

The chain uses TRBV6-6 and TRBJ1-1; tentatively, D is TRBD1 (5 bases). Trimming left V 4 bases short and J 1 base short, with 7 bases between. This CDR3 has 13 amino acids. Germline lookup yields CDR1 MNHNY and CDR2 SVGAGI (reference sequence). CDR3 amino acids: CASSSTENTEAFF. The CDR3 bases are TGTGCCAGCAGTTCGACAGAGAACACTGAAGCTTTCTTT.

V usage is TRBV28 and J usage is TRBJ2-1; 8 nucleotides agree with TRBD2. This CDR3 region has 14 residues. V lost 2 bases, J lost 8 bases, and 5 bases stayed unmatched. The germline V gene has CDR1 MDHEN and CDR2 SYDVKM. The CDR3 DNA sequence: TGTGCCAGCAGTTTAGTAGCGGGAATCTATGAGCAGTTCTTC. It is translated as CASSLVAGIYEQFF. The whole variable domain, remainder taken from reference TRBV28 and TRBJ2-1, is DVKVTQSSRYLVKRTGEKVFLECVQDMDHENMFWYRQDPGLGLRLIYFSYDVKMKEKGDIPEGYSVSREKKERFSLILESASTNQTSMYLCASSLVAGIYEQFFGPGTRLTVL.

The V gene is TRBV29-1, the J gene TRBJ1-1, with D possibly being TRBD1 (5 bases). Germline assignment: CDR1 SQVTM and CDR2 ANQGSEA. V dropped 7 bases and J dropped 10 bases, with 13 bases sitting between them. This CDR3 spans 10 amino acids. In nucleotides, the CDR3 is TGCAGCGGGTCCTGGGGGGGAGCTTTCTTT. As protein: CSGSWGGAFF.

The chain employs TRBV5-6 and TRBJ1-2; 10 bases are a match to TRBD1. V lost 3 bases and J lost 4; bases outside the gene matches: 3. Germline V CDR1 and CDR2: SGHDT, YYEEEE. This CDR3 contains 14 residues. This chain's CDR3 is CASSWGTGAYGYTF. The CDR3 DNA follows: TGTGCCAGCAGCTGGGGGACAGGGGCCTATGGCTACACCTTC. Together with reference TRBV5-6 and TRBJ1-2, the CDR3 gives the full variable domain: DAGVTQSPTHLIKTRGQQVTLRCSPKSGHDTVSWYQQALGQGPQFIFQYYEEEERQRGNFPDRFSGHQFPNYSSELNVNALLLGDSALYLCASSWGTGAYGYTFGSGTRLTVV.

This clone turned up a few times. The chain couples TRBV4-3 to TRBJ1-4; possibly TRBD1 for D (6 bases). This CDR3 comprises 14 residues. CDR1 and CDR2 (germline): LGHNA, YSLEER. Trimming removed 1 base at V and 8 bases at J, with 11 bases between. CDR3 residues: CASSQGLGQEKLFF. The CDR3 bases are TGCGCCAGCAGCCAAGGCCTCGGACAGGAAAAACTGTTTTTT.

This clone was counted between two and nine times. The chain combines TRBV4-1 with TRBJ2-3, with TRBD2 identical over 10 bases. Germline trimming cut 3 bases from V and 2 bases from J; bases unmatched to any gene: 14. This CDR3 region has 19 residues. The germline CDR1 and CDR2 sequences are MGHRA and YSYEKL. The CDR3 DNA is TGCGCCAGCAGCCAGCACGCCGCAACTAGCGGGATAACCACAGATACGCAGTATTTT. This gives the protein CASSQHAATSGITTDTQYF.

The gene calls are TRBV2 and TRBJ1-2; 10 bases match TRBD1. Germline assignment: CDR1 SNHLY and CDR2 FYNNEI. After removal of 1 base from V and 8 bases from J, the junction contained 7 bases not matched to a gene. The CDR3 is 15 amino acids. This CDR3 is CASSEGGTGAQGYTF. The CDR3 DNA is TGTGCCAGCAGTGAAGGAGGGACAGGGGCGCAGGGCTACACCTTC.

The chain recombines TRBV27 with TRBJ2-5; weak D call: TRBD2 (6 bases). Gene TRBJ2-7 matches the end of the DNA better, so the J call may be wrong. Germline values: CDR1 MNHEY, CDR2 SMNVEV (reference sequence). CDR3 length: 13 residues. The CDR3 DNA follows: TGTGCCACCCTGGGGGGAGAGACCTACGAGCAGTACTTC. This encodes CATLGGETYEQYF.

The chain combines TRBV11-3 with TRBJ1-1, with a tentative D call TRBD1 (6 bases). CDR3 size: 13 residues. The V end lost 6 bases, the J end lost 8 bases, and 16 bases lay between the germline ends. Germline CDR1 is SGHNT and CDR2 is YENEEA. The CDR3 DNA reads TGTGCCAGCAGTCGCCAAACGACAGGCGAAGCTTTCTTT. It translates to CASSRQTTGEAFF.

V is TRBV7-9 and J is TRBJ1-2; 8 bases map to TRBD1. The CDR3 spans 14 residues. CDR1 is SEHNR and CDR2 is FQNEAQ in the germline V gene (reference sequence). V lost 2 bases, J lost 7 bases, and 6 bases stayed unmatched. The CDR3 region is CASSLLGQGFGYTF. The CDR3 DNA sequence: TGTGCCAGCAGCTTATTAGGACAGGGCTTTGGCTACACCTTC.

This rearrangement joins TRBV11-2 to TRBJ2-1; 10 bases are a match to TRBD1. The CDR3 has 16 amino acids. Germline-derived CDR1 and CDR2 are SGHAT and FQNNGV. With V trimmed by 5 bases and J by 6 bases, 10 bases remained unmatched. Written as DNA, the CDR3 is TGTGCCAGCAGCATTTTGACCGGGACAGGGGTCAATGAGCAGTTCTTC. Protein: CASSILTGTGVNEQFF.

The chain couples TRBV19 to TRBJ1-5, with 7 bases that match TRBD1. V lost 5 bases to trimming and J lost 7 bases; unmatched junction nucleotides: 11. The CDR3 spans 15 residues. Germline V lookup: CDR1 LNHDA, CDR2 SQIVND (reference sequence). This CDR3 reads CASSRREGALQPQHF. The CDR3 DNA follows: TGTGCCAGTAGTCGTCGGGAGGGGGCTCTACAGCCCCAGCATTTT.

To note about this clone: One end of the junction varies from germline; a read error may be responsible. The DNA for the CDR3 is TGTGCCAGCAGCGCCCAACAGGGCTGGGGGACCAAAAACAGTCAGTACTTC. This codes for CASSAQQGWGTKNSQYF. The chain is built from TRBV7-2 and TRBJ2-4; weak D call: TRBD1 (6 bases). Looked up from germline, CDR1 is SGHTA and CDR2 is FQGNSA. The CDR3 extends over 17 amino acids. The full variable domain, rest sourced from reference TRBV7-2 and TRBJ2-4, is GAGVSQSPSNKVTEKGKDVELRCDPISGHTALYWYRQSLGQGLEFLIYFQGNSAPDKSGLPSDRFSAERTGGSVSTLTIQRTQQEDSAVYLCASSAQQGWGTKNSQYFGAGTRLSVL.

J is TRBJ1-2 and V is TRBV5-4, with TRBD1 matching 9 bases. Trimming cost V 4 bases and J 7 bases; bases outside gene matches: 11. Germline loops: CDR1 SGHNT, CDR2 YYREEE (reference sequence). The CDR3 runs 15 residues. DNA for the CDR3: TGTGCCAGCAGCCCACAACAGGGGGCCTCACGTGGCTACACCTTC. It yields the protein CASSPQQGASRGYTF.

The V call is TRBV6-1, the J call TRBJ1-4; D uncertain. Between the trimmed V and J ends, which lost 5 bases and 5 bases, there was a span of 12 bases. Looked up from germline, CDR1 is MNHNS and CDR2 is SASEGT. The CDR3 has 14 amino acids. The CDR3 DNA sequence: TGTGCCAGCAGTTCGGGGATCGAAAATGAAAAACTGTTTTTT. Its protein product is CASSSGIENEKLFF.

This clone was seen only once. The chain links TRBV6-5 to TRBJ2-1, with TRBD2 identical over 10 bases. This CDR3 is built from 14 residues. Germline-derived CDR1 and CDR2 are MNHEY and SVGAGI. The V and J ends lost 7 bases and 4 bases, in that order; junction bases with no gene match: 4. The CDR3 loop is CASTPSGGYNEQFF. The CDR3 coding sequence is TGTGCCAGCACCCCTAGCGGGGGTTACAATGAGCAGTTCTTC.

This chain uses TRBV11-1 with TRBJ2-7, with 10 bases lining up with TRBD2. There are 15 residues in the CDR3. In germline, CDR1 is SGHAT, CDR2 FQDESV (reference sequence). The V and J ends lost 3 bases and 4 bases, in that order; junction bases with no gene match: 6. CDR3 amino acids: CASSLLAGARYEQYF. CDR3 coding DNA: TGTGCCAGCAGCTTGCTAGCGGGAGCAAGATACGAGCAGTACTTC.

This sequence joins TRBV5-1 and TRBJ2-3, with D perhaps TRBD1 (5 bases). This CDR3 is 14 amino acids long. Trimming cost V 4 bases and J 0 bases, with 9 bases left between them. Germline V lookup: CDR1 SGHRS, CDR2 YFSETQ. CDR3 protein: CASSQGGSTDTQYF. The CDR3 DNA sequence: TGCGCCAGCAGCCAGGGTGGTAGCACAGATACGCAGTATTTT.

V gene TRBV7-8 combines with J gene TRBJ1-1, with unresolved D. This CDR3 is built from 15 residues. Germline-derived CDR1 and CDR2 are SGHVS and FQNEAQ. Between the trimmed V and J ends, which lost 1 base and 6 bases, there was a span of 15 bases. The CDR3: CASSLEGRTPSEAFF. Written as DNA, the CDR3 is TGTGCCAGCAGCTTAGAAGGACGGACTCCCTCTGAAGCTTTCTTT.